The 17 T cell receptor beta chains below were found in one sample sequenced in a study of T-cell reconstitution after alpha-beta-depleted transplantation in children. Unique molecular identifiers were incorporated into the prepared TCRbeta library. TCRdb reprocessed the PCR reads via MiXCR and lists one record per CDR3 protein. Here the sample spans about 500,000 distinct CDR3 sequences, 30% to 35% being singletons. Material: PBMCs from the stem cell graft donor, obtained from the stem cell graft. Receptor source: a human donor who donated a stem cell graft to a child with aplastic anemia.

This clonotype has a handful of counts. This chain connects TRBV7-8 to TRBJ2-1; 13 nucleotides agree with TRBD2. V gave up 5 bases and J gave up 12 bases; unmatched junction bases: 10. Germline assignment: CDR1 SGHVS and CDR2 FQNEAQ. The CDR3 has 15 residues. The CDR3 here is CASSPTGTSGIRQFF. The CDR3 bases are TGTGCCAGCAGCCCAACCGGGACTAGCGGGATACGGCAGTTCTTC.

The table lists this clonotype with a few counts. The chain combines TRBV6-5 with TRBJ2-1, with TRBD2 matching over 8 bases. With V trimmed by 3 bases and J by 12 bases, 7 bases remained unmatched. The length of the CDR3 is 13 residues. The germline V gene encodes CDR1 MNHEY and CDR2 SVGAGI. In nucleotides, the CDR3 is TGTGCCAGCAGTTATTCCGGACTAGCTGGGCAGTTCTTC. It translates to CASSYSGLAGQFF.

This clonotype was seen more than once but under ten times. The V and J genes are TRBV15 and TRBJ2-1; tentative D call: TRBD2 (6 bases). Germline assignment: CDR1 LNHNV and CDR2 YYDKDF (reference sequence). Trimming removed 3 bases from V and 5 bases from J, with 23 bases in between. The CDR3 covers 18 residues. The CDR3 DNA is TGTGCCACCAGCAGCCCGACCCTGGGACGGTGGACTAACAATGAGCAGTTCTTC. As protein: CATSSPTLGRWTNNEQFF.

V usage is TRBV12-3 or TRBV12-4 and J usage is TRBJ1-6; D is undetermined. V lost 6 bases, J lost 9 bases, and 21 bases lay in between. This CDR3 contains 16 residues. This CDR3 reads CASSPRRGEFASPLHF. The CDR3 region has the DNA TGTGCCAGCAGCCCGCGACGTGGGGAGTTCGCTTCACCCCTCCACTTT.

The chain links TRBV18 to TRBJ1-4; TRBD1 is a possible D gene (5 bases). Germline V gives CDR1 KGHSH, CDR2 LQKENI. CDR3 length: 17 amino acids. V was cut by 2 bases and J by 5 bases, with 18 bases left in between. In DNA form, the CDR3 reads TGTGCCAGCTCACCATCCATTCTGCGGGGACTCAATGAAAAACTGTTTTTT. Amino acids: CASSPSILRGLNEKLFF.

This chain links TRBV7-2 with TRBJ2-5, with TRBD2 matching over 11 bases. J gave up 5 bases and V 5 bases, and 7 bases lay outside the gene matches. This CDR3 contains 15 residues. Germline CDR1 and CDR2: SGHTA and FQGNSA. CDR3 amino acids: CASSQGLAEMETQYF. The CDR3, as DNA: TGTGCCAGCAGCCAGGGACTAGCGGAGATGGAGACCCAGTACTTC.

This clonotype was seen a handful of times. This sequence joins TRBV29-1 and TRBJ1-2, with unresolved D. Germline V gene lookup returns CDR1 SQVTM and CDR2 ANQGSEA. The ends were cut back, 4 bases at V and 6 bases at J, with 18 bases in the middle. This CDR3 is 14 amino acids long. CDR3 DNA sequence: TGCAGCGTTGTAGGAGGGTGGGGTGAGAATGGCTACACCTTC. Its translation is CSVVGGWGENGYTF.

The rearrangement joins TRBV12-3 or TRBV12-4 to TRBJ1-1, with D perhaps TRBD1 (5 bases). The CDR3 sequence is 14 residues long. V was cut by 3 bases and J by 5 bases, with 13 bases left in between. This CDR3 is CASSLAMGGTEAFF. The CDR3 bases are TGTGCCAGCAGTTTGGCGATGGGGGGGACTGAAGCTTTCTTT.

For the CDR3, the DNA is TGTGCCAGCAGCTTAGAGACACCTCGCACAGATACGCAGTATTTT. Translated: CASSLETPRTDTQYF. The chain couples TRBV7-8 to TRBJ2-3; the D is unclear. This CDR3 is built from 15 residues. Trimming stripped 1 base from V and 1 base from J, with 9 bases between. The germline gives CDR1 SGHVS, CDR2 FQNEAQ. Supplemented by reference TRBV7-8 and TRBJ2-3, the full variable domain reads GAGVSQSPRYKVAKRGQDVALRCDPISGHVSLFWYQQALGQGPEFLTYFQNEAQLDKSGLPSDRFFAERPEGSVSTLKIQRTQQEDSAVYLCASSLETPRTDTQYFGPGTRLTVL.

This clonotype was observed a handful of times. The chain joins TRBV6-1 to TRBJ1-5; tentative D call: TRBD1 (6 bases). The V gene's germline CDR1 is MNHNS and CDR2 SASEGT. This CDR3 spans 17 amino acids. The V end lost 6 bases, the J end lost 1 base, and 19 bases lay between the germline ends. DNA for the CDR3: TGTGCCAGCAGGCGCTCCCATACAGGGATCAGCAATCAGCCCCAGCATTTT. This translates into CASRRSHTGISNQPQHF.

This clonotype turned up a few times. This chain uses TRBV20-1 with TRBJ2-7, with unresolved D. CDR3 length: 10 residues. V was clipped by 0 bases and J by 6 bases, with 3 bases between them. Germline CDR1 reads DFQATT; CDR2 reads SNEGSKA (reference sequence). Here the CDR3 DNA reads TGCAGTGCTAGAGATGTCGAGCAGTACTTC. Translated, it gives CSARDVEQYF.

This rearrangement joins TRBV20-1 to TRBJ2-3; D remains ambiguous. The V end lost 2 bases, the J end lost 4 bases, and 13 bases lay between the germline ends. CDR3 length: 14 amino acids. From germline, CDR1 is DFQATT and CDR2 SNEGSKA (reference sequence). The CDR3 is CSARLDPSPDTQYF. The DNA for the CDR3 is TGCAGTGCTAGACTAGATCCTTCTCCAGATACGCAGTATTTT.

This sequence joins TRBV29-1 and TRBJ2-7; a weak D match, TRBD1 (6 bases). V dropped 2 bases and J dropped 4 bases, with 12 bases sitting between them. This CDR3 is built from 13 residues. Germline V gene lookup returns CDR1 SQVTM and CDR2 ANQGSEA. The CDR3 bases are TGCAGCGTTGAAAGGGGACAAGGATACGAGCAGTACTTC. The encoded protein is CSVERGQGYEQYF.

This clonotype was recorded only once. Here the CDR3 DNA reads TGTGCCAGCAGCTTAATTTTAGGGGGTTCCTACAATGAGCAGTTCTTC. This translates into CASSLILGGSYNEQFF. This chain links TRBV7-9 with TRBJ2-1; a possible D gene is TRBD1 (6 bases). Germline V gives CDR1 SEHNR, CDR2 FQNEAQ (reference sequence). This CDR3 is built from 16 residues. Trimming removed 2 bases from V and 1 base from J, with 12 bases in between.

This clonotype appeared a few times. The chain has TRBV6-1 and TRBJ2-2, with 7 bases lining up with TRBD1. This CDR3 has 14 residues. The V gene's germline CDR1 is MNHNS and CDR2 SASEGT. The trim removed 4 bases at V and 8 bases at J, leaving 7 bases unmatched. CDR3 sequence (DNA): TGTGCCAGCAGTGTCCGACAGGGCGGGGGGGAGCTGTTTTTT. It encodes CASSVRQGGGELFF.

V is TRBV30 and J is TRBJ1-2; D is unclear. Trimming took 4 bases from V and 1 from J, leaving 13 bases between them. The CDR3 has 14 amino acids. The V gene's germline CDR1 is GTSNPN and CDR2 SVGIG (reference sequence). The CDR3 here is CAWKQQLLNYGYTF. The CDR3 nucleotides are TGTGCCTGGAAGCAACAGCTACTTAACTATGGCTACACCTTC.

The chain couples TRBV19 to TRBJ1-1, with 8 bases matching TRBD1. Germline V lookup: CDR1 LNHDA, CDR2 SQIVND (reference sequence). This CDR3 is 16 amino acids long. V lost 1 base and J lost 4; bases outside the gene matches: 8. The CDR3 loop reads CASSIAAGGSGTEAFF. CDR3 in DNA: TGTGCCAGTAGTATAGCGGCAGGGGGCTCGGGCACTGAAGCTTTCTTT.